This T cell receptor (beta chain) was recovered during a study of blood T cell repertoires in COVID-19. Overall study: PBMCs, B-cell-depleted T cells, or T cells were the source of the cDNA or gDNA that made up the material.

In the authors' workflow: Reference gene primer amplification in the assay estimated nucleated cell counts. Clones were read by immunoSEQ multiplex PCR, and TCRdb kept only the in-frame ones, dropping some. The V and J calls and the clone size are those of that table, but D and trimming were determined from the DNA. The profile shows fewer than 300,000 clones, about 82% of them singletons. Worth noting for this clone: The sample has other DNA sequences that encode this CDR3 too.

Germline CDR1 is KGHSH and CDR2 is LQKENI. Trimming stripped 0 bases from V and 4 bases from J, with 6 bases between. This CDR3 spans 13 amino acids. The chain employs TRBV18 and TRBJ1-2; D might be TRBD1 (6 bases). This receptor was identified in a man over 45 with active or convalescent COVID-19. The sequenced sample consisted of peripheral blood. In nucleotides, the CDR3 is TGTGCCAGCTCACCACCAGGGGGCTATGGCTACACCTTC. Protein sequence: CASSPPGGYGYTF.